This T cell receptor (beta chain) was identified during a study of blood T cells in healthy people across ages (dated by TCRdb to about 2015). About the investigation overall: Template switching captured roughly one uniquely barcoded TCR beta cDNA molecule per two T cells in model experiments. Age-related changes in TCR beta repertoire diversity were measured in the study by deep sequencing normalized with unique cDNA molecular identifiers. The donors were split into four age groups: young (average about 15 years), middle-aged (about 40), aged (approximately 59) and long-lived (roughly 88). Two additional independent replicas of 1 million unique cDNA reads from the same blood draw were analyzed for two donors (one aged 18 to 30 and one aged 80 or older). Overall study outcomes, separate from this receptor: Total diversity estimates from one million sequenced T cells were considered lower bounds and underestimates. Because the CMV infection status of the donors was unknown, age-related changes in expanded clonotypes may potentially have been confounded. Since profiling was done on bulk unsorted PBMCs, naive and antigen-experienced compartments could not be conclusively compared. There was a strong correlation between observed TCR beta diversity and the percentage of naive T cells measured by flow cytometry. As age increased, observed TCR beta diversity per million T cells dropped in a roughly linear way, and a significant reduction was already evident by age 40. Compared with the aged group, the long-lived group had more naive CD4+ T cells, fewer expanded clones and increased TCR diversity, a pattern suggesting age selection.

The 40 or so donors, aged about 6 to 95 years, were systemically healthy Caucasian individuals from Russia. About 9.8 milliliters of peripheral blood were drawn from each donor into EDTA-treated Vacutainer tubes. Ficoll-Paque density-gradient centrifugation was used to isolate PBMCs, with at least 6.5 million per sample. Total RNA was extracted from PBMCs with Trizol reagent, with at least 6 micrograms obtained per sample. For every donor, flow cytometry on a PBMC aliquot measured the percentage of naive CD45RAhigh/CD27high T cells. Libraries were made using 5' RACE. Sequencing relied on an Illumina HiSeq 2500. A second PCR of 7 to 11 cycles was run with a J-beta primer mix and a sample-barcoded 5' primer. A template-switch 5' adaptor carrying 12 random nucleotides introduced a unique molecular identifier onto each TCR beta cDNA molecule. Each sample yielded at least 3 million CDR3-containing paired-end reads. First-strand cDNA was synthesized from all RNA with the Mint cDNA synthesis kit, primed by a TRBC-specific oligonucleotide. All cDNA was treated with uracil-DNA glycosylase and then went through a first 18-cycle PCR with the universal primers M1SS and BC2_uni_R. The source study handled its data this way. For normalization, 1 million high-quality reads were randomly selected from each sample, with every read carrying a distinct molecular identifier. Instead of being binned into consensus sequences, reads that shared molecular identifiers were thrown out. MiTCR, set to a Q25 quality threshold and the strictest error-elimination algorithm, was used for CDR3 identification, clonotype clustering and error correction. A nonparametric unseen species model with Euler transformation was used to estimate a lower bound on total TCR beta diversity. The public reads were reanalyzed by TCRdb: fastp trimming at Q25, MiXCR alignment, in-frame beta chains only. Each CDR3 protein gets just one entry, which takes the most common genes and DNA from the rows behind it. The V and J calls, along with clone size, are taken from TCRdb and not from the paper's own processing. In this sample the table shows more than 650,000 distinct CDR3 sequences, 20% to 30% of which occur a single time. Of the sample, around 3% falls within the top ten clones.

The germline V gene sets CDR1 to SGHRS and CDR2 to YFSETQ. The CDR3 runs 15 amino acids, cysteine and phenylalanine included. Only the CDR3 region is kept as DNA, spanning 45 bases read in frame from base 1. The V and J ends are trimmed by 0 bases and 8 bases, leaving 12 bases between them. In this sample, this clonotype turned up a few times. Its antigen is not yet known. No per-base quality is available; no much larger clone lies one base away. These data also formed part of another study, on T cells of mothers and their children. As that second paper reports: The donors were nine systemically healthy Caucasian individuals, made up of three mothers and their six children. cDNA synthesis consumed the entire amount of extracted RNA, loaded at about 1.5 ug RNA in each 15 ul reaction. Sample barcodes and 2-4 random nucleotides were added via the M1S primer in the second PCR. Each mother yielded over 9.5 million TCR beta CDR3 reads and each child about 3 million reads. Thymic selection similarly shapes TCR recombination output in related and unrelated pairs, with minor effect from inherited differences. Normalized repertoire overlap in related mother-child pairs was always slightly higher than in unrelated mother-child pairs, but the difference was never significant. No persistent microchimeric T cell clones were found, with a detection sensitivity of approximately 100 clones per million clonotypes. To look for features that set related mother-child pairs apart from unrelated individuals, the researchers ran deep NGS to compare the TCR beta repertoires of mothers and children. On average, the children were roughly 10 +/- 4 years old, while the mothers were 40 +/- 4 years old. After adapter ligation with NEBNext reagents, the libraries were sequenced on Illumina HiSeq 2000 with 100+100 nt paired-end reads. To avoid cross-contamination, the mother libraries and the child libraries were prepared a month apart and sequenced in separate runs. Each donor had between about 450,000 and 2,100,000 distinct TCR beta clonotypes identified. Naive TCR beta clonotypes were estimated from low-frequency clonotypes matched to each donor's FACS-determined naive share, without sorting.

The chain uses TRBV5-1 and TRBJ2-6; TRBD1 might be the D gene, on 6 matching bases. Sequencing was done on a sample of blood. This TCR was sampled from a boy aged 10-17 years in good health. The CDR3 loop reads CASSLEPGVSNVLTF. The bases read TGCGCCAGCAGCTTGGAACCAGGGGTTTCCAACGTCCTGACTTTC. The full variable domain, with segments outside the CDR3 supplied by the reference TRBV5-1 and TRBJ2-6 proteins, appears as KAGVTQTPRYLIKTRGQQVTLSCSPISGHRSVSWYQQTPGQGLQFLFEYFSETQRNKGNFPGRFSGRQFSNSRSEMNVSTLELGDSALYLCASSLEPGVSNVLTFGAGSRLTVL.